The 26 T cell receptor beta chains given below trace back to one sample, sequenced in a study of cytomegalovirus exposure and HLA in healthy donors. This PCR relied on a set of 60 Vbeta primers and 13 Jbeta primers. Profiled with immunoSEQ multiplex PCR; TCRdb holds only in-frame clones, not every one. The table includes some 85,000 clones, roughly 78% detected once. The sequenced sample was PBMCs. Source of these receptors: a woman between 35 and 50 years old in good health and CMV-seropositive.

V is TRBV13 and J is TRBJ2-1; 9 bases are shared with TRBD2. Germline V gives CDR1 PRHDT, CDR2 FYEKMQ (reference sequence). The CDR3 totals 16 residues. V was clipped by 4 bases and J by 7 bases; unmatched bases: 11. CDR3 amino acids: CASSYHKGGRGNEQFF. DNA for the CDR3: TGTGCCAGCAGCTACCACAAAGGCGGGAGGGGGAATGAGCAGTTCTTC.

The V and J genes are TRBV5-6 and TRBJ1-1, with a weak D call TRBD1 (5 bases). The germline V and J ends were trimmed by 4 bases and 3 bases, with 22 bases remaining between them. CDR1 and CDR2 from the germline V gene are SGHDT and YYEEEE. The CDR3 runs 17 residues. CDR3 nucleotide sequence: TGTGCCAGCAGCCCAAGAGGAGGGGATACGGGGGACACTGAAGCTTTCTTT. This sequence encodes CASSPRGGDTGDTEAFF.

The CDR3 coding sequence is TGTGCCAGCAGCCAAGTAGTTCGGACAGGTATTTACAATGAGCAGTTCTTC. Translated: CASSQVVRTGIYNEQFF. The chain links TRBV4-2 to TRBJ2-1, with TRBD1 matching over 7 bases. The V and J ends lost 1 base and 4 bases, in that order; junction bases with no gene match: 10. The CDR3 runs 17 residues. CDR1 is LGHNA, CDR2 YNFKEQ, per germline.

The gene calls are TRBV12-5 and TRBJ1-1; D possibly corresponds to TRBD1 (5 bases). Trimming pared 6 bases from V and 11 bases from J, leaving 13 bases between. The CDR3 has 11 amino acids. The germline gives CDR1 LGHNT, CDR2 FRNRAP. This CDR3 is CASGAEGRAFF. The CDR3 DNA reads TGTGCTAGTGGGGCGGAGGGGAGGGCTTTCTTT.

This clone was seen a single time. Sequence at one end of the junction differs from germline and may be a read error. CDR3 sequence (DNA): TGTTCCAGCAGCCCAGGGGGCTGGAGTGAAAAACTGTTTTTT. Translation: CSSSPGGWSEKLFF. The rearrangement uses TRBV7-9 and TRBJ1-4; 8 bases agree with TRBD1. Germline lookup yields CDR1 SEHNR and CDR2 FQNEAQ (reference sequence). The CDR3 is made up of 14 amino acids.

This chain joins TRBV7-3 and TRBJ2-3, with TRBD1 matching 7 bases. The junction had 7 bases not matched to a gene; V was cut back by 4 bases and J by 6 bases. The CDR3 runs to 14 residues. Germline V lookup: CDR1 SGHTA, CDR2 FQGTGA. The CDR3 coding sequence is TGTGCCAGCAGCTCTGCAGGGGGTCTCGATACGCAGTATTTT. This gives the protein CASSSAGGLDTQYF.

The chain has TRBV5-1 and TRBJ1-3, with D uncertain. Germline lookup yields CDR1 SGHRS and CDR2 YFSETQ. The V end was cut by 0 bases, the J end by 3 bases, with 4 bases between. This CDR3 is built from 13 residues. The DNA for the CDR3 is TGCGCCAGCAGCTTGGACTTTGGAAACACCATATATTTT. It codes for CASSLDFGNTIYF.

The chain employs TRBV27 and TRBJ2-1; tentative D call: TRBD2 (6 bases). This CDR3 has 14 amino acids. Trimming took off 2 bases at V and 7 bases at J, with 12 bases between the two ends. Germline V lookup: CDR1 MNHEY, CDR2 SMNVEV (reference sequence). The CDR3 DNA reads TGTGCCAGCAGTTTACAGCGGGCAGAGAATGAGCAGTTCTTC. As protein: CASSLQRAENEQFF.

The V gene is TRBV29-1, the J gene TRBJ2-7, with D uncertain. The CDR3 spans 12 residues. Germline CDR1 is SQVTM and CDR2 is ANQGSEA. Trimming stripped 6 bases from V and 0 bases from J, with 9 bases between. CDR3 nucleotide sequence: TGCAGCGTGTGGAACAGCTCCTACGAGCAGTACTTC. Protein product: CSVWNSSYEQYF.

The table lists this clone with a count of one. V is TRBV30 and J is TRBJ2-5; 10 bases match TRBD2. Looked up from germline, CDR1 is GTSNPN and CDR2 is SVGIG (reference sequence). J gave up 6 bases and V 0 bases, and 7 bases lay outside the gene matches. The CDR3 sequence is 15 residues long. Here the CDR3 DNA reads TGTGCCTGGAGTGTACCTAGCGGGAGTGGAAAGACCCAGTACTTC. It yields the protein CAWSVPSGSGKTQYF.

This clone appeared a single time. CDR3 bases: TGTGCCAGCAGGGTCGACACGTCCCCCGGCTACACCTTC. This gives the protein CASRVDTSPGYTF. The rearrangement links TRBV28 to TRBJ1-2, with D unclear. V lost 6 bases to trimming and J lost 8 bases, with 16 bases between them. CDR1 MDHEN and CDR2 SYDVKM come from the germline V gene. The CDR3 is 13 amino acids.

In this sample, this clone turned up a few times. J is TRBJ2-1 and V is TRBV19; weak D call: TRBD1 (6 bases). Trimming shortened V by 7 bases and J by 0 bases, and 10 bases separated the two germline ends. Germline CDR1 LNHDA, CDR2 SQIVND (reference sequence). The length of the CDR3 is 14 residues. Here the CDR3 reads CASTPGVSYNEQFF. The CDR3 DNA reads TGTGCCAGTACCCCAGGGGTCTCCTACAATGAGCAGTTCTTC.

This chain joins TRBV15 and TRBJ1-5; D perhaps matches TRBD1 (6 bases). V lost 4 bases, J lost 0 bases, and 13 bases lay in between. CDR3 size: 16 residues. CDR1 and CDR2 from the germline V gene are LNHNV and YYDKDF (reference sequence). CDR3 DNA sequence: TGTGCCACCAGCACCAGGACAGAGCATAGCAATCAGCCCCAGCATTTT. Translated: CATSTRTEHSNQPQHF.

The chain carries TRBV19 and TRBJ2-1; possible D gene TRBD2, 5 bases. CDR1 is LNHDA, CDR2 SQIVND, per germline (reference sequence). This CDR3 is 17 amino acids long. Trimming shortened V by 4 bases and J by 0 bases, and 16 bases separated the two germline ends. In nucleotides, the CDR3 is TGTGCCAGTAGTAGGGGAGCGGTAACTAGCTCCTACAATGAGCAGTTCTTC. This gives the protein CASSRGAVTSSYNEQFF.

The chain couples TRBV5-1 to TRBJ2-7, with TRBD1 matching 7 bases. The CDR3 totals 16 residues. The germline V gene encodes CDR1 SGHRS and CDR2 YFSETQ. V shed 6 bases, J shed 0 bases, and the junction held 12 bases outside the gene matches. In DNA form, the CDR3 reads TGCGCCAGCAAGCGATCCCGAGGACAGGACTCCTACGAGCAGTACTTC. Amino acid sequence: CASKRSRGQDSYEQYF.

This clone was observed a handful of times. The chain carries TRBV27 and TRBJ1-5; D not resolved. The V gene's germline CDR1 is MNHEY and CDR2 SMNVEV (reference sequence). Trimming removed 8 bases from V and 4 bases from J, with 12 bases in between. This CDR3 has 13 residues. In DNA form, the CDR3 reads TGTGCCAGCTCCGAAGAGGGTAATCAGCCCCAGCATTTT. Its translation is CASSEEGNQPQHF.

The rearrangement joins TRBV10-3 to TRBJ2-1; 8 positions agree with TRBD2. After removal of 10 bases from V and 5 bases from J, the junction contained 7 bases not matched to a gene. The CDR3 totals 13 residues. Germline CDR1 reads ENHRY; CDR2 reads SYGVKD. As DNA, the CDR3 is TGTGCCACACTAGCGGATACTAACAATGAGCAGTTCTTC. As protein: CATLADTNNEQFF.

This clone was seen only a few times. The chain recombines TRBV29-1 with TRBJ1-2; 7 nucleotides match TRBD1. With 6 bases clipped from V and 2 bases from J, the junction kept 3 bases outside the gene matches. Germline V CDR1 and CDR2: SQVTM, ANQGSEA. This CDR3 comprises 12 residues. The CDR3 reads CSVSTGNYGYTF. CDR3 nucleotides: TGCAGCGTATCGACAGGGAACTATGGCTACACCTTC. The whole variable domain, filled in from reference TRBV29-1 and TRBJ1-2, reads SAVISQKPSRDICQRGTSLTIQCQVDSQVTMMFWYRQQPGQSLTLIATANQGSEATYESGFVIDKFPISRPNLTFSTLTVSNMSPEDSSIYLCSVSTGNYGYTFGSGTRLTVV.

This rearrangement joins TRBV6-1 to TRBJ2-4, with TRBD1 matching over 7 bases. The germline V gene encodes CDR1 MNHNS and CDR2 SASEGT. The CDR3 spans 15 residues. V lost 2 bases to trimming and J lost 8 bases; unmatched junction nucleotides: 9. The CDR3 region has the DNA TGTGCCAGCAGTGAACCATCAACAGGGGTGCACATTCAGTACTTC. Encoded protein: CASSEPSTGVHIQYF.

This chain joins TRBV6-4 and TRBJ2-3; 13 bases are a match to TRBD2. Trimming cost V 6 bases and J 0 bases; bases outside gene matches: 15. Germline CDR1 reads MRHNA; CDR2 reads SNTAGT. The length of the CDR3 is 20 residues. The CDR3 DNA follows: TGTGCCAGCAGGGCCGGGACTAGCGGGAAAACGACCCCTAGCACAGATACGCAGTATTTT. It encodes CASRAGTSGKTTPSTDTQYF.

CDR3 residues: CASSLRGSEAFF. Here the CDR3 DNA reads TGTGCCAGCAGTTTGCGCGGATCTGAAGCTTTCTTT. The V gene is TRBV27, the J gene TRBJ1-1; no reliable D call. This CDR3 spans 12 amino acids. V dropped 3 bases and J dropped 6 bases, with 8 bases sitting between them. CDR1 MNHEY and CDR2 SMNVEV come from the germline V gene (reference sequence).

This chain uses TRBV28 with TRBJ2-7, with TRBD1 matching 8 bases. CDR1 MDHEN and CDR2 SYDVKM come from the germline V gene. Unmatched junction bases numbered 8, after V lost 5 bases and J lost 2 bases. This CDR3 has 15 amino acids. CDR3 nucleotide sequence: TGTGCCAGCAGTGAACCGGGACAGGCTGCCTACGAGCAGTACTTC. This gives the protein CASSEPGQAAYEQYF.

In nucleotides, the CDR3 is TGTGCCGGCGGGGAGACCCAGTACTTC. This sequence encodes CAGGETQYF. The rearrangement links TRBV7-9 to TRBJ2-5, with TRBD2 as a possible D gene (5 bases). The CDR3 spans 9 residues. Looked up from germline, CDR1 is SEHNR and CDR2 is FQNEAQ (reference sequence). Trimming shortened V by 11 bases and J by 5 bases, and 6 bases separated the two germline ends.

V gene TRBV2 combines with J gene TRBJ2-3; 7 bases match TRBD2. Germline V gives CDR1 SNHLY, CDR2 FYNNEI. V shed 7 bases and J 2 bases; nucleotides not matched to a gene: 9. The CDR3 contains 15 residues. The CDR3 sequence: CASKRAGTLTDTQYF. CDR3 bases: TGTGCCAGCAAAAGAGCGGGAACCCTCACAGATACGCAGTATTTT.

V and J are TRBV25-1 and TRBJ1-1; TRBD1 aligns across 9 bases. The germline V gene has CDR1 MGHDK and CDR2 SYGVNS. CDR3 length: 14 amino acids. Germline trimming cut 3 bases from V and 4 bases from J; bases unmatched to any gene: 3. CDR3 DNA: TGTGCCAGCAGTGAGGGGACAGGGCGCACTGAAGCTTTCTTT. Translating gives CASSEGTGRTEAFF.

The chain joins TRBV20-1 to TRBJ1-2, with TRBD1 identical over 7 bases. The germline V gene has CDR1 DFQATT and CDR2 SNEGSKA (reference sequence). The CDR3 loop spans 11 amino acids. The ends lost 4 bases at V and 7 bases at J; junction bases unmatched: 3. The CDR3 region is CSANAGGGYTF. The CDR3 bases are TGCAGTGCTAACGCAGGGGGTGGCTACACCTTC.